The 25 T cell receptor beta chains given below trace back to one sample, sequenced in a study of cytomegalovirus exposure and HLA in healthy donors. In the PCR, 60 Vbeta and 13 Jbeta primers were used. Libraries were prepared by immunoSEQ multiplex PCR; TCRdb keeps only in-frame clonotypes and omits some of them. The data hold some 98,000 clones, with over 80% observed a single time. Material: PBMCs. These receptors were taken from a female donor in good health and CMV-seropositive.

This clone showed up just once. The CDR3 DNA follows: TGTGCCAGCAGCTTAACCGGTCGCGGCCTTTCCTACGAGCAGTACTTC. It yields the protein CASSLTGRGLSYEQYF. The chain couples TRBV7-9 to TRBJ2-7, with D unclear. V lost 2 bases and J 1 base, leaving 15 bases between the germline ends. CDR1 is SEHNR, CDR2 FQNEAQ, per germline (reference sequence). CDR3 length: 16 amino acids.

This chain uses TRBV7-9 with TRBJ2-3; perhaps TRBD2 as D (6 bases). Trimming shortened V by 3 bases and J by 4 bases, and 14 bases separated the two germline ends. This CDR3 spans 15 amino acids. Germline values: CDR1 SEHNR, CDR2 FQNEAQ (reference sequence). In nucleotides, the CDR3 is TGTGCCAGCAGCTTTGGCGGGGCGGTATCAGATACGCAGTATTTT. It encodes CASSFGGAVSDTQYF.

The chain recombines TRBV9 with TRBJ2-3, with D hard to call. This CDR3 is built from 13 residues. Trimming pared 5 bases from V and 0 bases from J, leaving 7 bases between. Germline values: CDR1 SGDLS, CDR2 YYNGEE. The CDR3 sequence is CASRAGSTDTQYF. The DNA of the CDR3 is TGTGCCAGCAGAGCCGGGAGCACAGATACGCAGTATTTT. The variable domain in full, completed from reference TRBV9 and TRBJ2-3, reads DSGVTQTPKHLITATGQRVTLRCSPRSGDLSVYWYQQSLDQGLQFLIQYYNGEERAKGNILERFSAQQFPDLHSELNLSSLELGDSALYFCASRAGSTDTQYFGPGTRLTVL.

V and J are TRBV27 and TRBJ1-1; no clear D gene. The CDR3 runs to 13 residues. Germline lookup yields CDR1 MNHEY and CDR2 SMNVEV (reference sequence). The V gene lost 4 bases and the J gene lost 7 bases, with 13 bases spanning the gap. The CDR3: CASSSPGGGEAFF. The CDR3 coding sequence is TGTGCCAGCAGTTCCCCAGGTGGAGGTGAAGCTTTCTTT.

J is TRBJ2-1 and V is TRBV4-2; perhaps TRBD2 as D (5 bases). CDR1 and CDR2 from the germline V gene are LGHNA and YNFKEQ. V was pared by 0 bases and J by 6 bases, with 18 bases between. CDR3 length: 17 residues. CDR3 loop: CASSQESSPSSSNEQFF. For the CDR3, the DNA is TGTGCCAGCAGCCAAGAAAGTTCCCCATCTAGCTCCAATGAGCAGTTCTTC.

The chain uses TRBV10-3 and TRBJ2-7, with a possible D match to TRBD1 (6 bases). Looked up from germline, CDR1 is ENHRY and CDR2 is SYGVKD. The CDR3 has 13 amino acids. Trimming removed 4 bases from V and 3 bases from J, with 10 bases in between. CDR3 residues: CAISGTQGYEQYF. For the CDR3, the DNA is TGTGCCATCAGTGGAACACAGGGCTACGAGCAGTACTTC.

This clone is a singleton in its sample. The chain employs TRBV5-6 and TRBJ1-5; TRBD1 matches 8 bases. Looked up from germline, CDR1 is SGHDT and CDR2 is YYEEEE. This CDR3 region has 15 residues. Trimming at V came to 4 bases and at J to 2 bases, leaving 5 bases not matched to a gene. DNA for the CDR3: TGTGCCAGCAGCACCCTGACAGGGGGCAATCAGCCCCAGCATTTT. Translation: CASSTLTGGNQPQHF.

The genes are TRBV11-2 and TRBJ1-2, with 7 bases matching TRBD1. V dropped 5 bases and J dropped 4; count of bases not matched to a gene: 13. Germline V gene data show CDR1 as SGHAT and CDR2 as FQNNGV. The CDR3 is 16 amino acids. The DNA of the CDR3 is TGTGCCAGCAGCGTCGGACCGACAGGGAAGCTCTATGGCTACACCTTC. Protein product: CASSVGPTGKLYGYTF.

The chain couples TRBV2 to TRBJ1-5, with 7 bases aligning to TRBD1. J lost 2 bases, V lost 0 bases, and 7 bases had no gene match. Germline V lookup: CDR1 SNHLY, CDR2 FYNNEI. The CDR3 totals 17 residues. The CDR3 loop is CASSEAGPTGGNQPQHF. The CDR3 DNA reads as TGTGCCAGCAGTGAAGCAGGGCCTACAGGGGGCAATCAGCCCCAGCATTTT.

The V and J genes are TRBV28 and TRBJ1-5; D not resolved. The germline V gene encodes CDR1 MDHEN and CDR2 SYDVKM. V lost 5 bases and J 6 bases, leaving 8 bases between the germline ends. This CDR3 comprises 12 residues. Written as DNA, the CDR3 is TGTGCCAGCAGTATCGCGGCTCAGCCCCAGCATTTT. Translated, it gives CASSIAAQPQHF. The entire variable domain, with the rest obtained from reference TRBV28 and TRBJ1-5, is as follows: DVKVTQSSRYLVKRTGEKVFLECVQDMDHENMFWYRQDPGLGLRLIYFSYDVKMKEKGDIPEGYSVSREKKERFSLILESASTNQTSMYLCASSIAAQPQHFGDGTRLSIL.

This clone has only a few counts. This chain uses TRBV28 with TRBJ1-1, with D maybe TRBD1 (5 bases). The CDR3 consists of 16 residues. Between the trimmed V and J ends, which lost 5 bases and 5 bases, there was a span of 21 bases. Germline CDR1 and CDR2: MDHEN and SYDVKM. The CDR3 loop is CASSPRGGEERTEAFF. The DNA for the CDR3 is TGTGCCAGCAGTCCCCGGGGAGGGGAAGAAAGAACTGAAGCTTTCTTT.

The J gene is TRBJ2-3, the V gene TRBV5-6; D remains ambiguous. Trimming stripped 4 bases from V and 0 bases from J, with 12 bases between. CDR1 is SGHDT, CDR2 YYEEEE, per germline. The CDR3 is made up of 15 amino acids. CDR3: CASSRPGPSTDTQYF. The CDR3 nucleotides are TGTGCCAGCAGCCGCCCCGGTCCTAGCACAGATACGCAGTATTTT.

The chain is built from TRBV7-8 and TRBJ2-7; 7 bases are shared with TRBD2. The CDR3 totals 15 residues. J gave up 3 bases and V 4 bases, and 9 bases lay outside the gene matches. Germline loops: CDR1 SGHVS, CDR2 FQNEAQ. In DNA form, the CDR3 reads TGTGCCAGCAGCTCACGCGGGACTAACAACTACGAGCAGTACTTC. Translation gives CASSSRGTNNYEQYF.

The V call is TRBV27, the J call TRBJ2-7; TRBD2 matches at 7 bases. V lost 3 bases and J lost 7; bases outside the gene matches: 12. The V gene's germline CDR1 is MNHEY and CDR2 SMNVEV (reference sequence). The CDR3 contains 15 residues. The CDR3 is CASSFSGGARGEQYF. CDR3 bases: TGTGCCAGCAGTTTCTCGGGGGGAGCGAGGGGTGAGCAGTACTTC.

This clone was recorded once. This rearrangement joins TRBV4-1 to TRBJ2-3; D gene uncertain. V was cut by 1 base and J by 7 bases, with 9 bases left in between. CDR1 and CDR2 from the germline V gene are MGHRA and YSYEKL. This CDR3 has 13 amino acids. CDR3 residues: CASSQVTSNTQYF. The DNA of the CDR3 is TGCGCCAGCAGCCAAGTAACGAGCAATACGCAGTATTTT.

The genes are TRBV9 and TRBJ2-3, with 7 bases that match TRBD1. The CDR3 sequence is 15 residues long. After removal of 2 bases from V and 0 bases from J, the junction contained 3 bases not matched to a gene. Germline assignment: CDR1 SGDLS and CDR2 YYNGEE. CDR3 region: CASSVGQTSTDTQYF. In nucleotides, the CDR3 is TGTGCCAGCAGCGTGGGACAGACTAGCACAGATACGCAGTATTTT.

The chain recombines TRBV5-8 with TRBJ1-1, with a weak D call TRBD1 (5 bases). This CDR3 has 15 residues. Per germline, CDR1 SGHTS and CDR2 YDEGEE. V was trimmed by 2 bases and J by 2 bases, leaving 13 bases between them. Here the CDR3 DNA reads TGTGCCAGCAGCTTTCATGGACAAGGAAACACTGAAGCTTTCTTT. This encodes CASSFHGQGNTEAFF.

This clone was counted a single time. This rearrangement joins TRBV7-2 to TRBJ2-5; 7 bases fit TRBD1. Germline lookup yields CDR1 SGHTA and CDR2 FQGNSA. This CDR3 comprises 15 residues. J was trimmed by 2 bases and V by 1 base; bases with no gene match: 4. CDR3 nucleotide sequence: TGTGCCAGCAGCTTAGACGGCAGGGGGCAAGAGACCCAGTACTTC. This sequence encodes CASSLDGRGQETQYF.

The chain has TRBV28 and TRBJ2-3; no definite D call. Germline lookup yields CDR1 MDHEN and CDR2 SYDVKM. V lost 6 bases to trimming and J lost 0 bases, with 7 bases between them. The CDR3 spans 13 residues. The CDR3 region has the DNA TGTGCCAGCAGCCTAACTAGCACAGATACGCAGTATTTT. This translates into CASSLTSTDTQYF.

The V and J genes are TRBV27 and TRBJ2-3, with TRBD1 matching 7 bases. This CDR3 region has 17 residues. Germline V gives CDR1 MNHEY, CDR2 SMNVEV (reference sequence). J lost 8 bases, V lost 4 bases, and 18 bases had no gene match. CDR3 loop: CASSYLGQARGNGTQYF. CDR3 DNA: TGTGCCAGCAGTTACCTCGGACAGGCCCGAGGCAATGGTACGCAGTATTTT.

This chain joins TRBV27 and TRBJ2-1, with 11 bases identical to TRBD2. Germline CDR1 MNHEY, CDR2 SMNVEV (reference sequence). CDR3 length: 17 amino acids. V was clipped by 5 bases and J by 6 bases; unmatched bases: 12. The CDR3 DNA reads TGTGCCAGCAGTACCAGGATCCTAGCGGGGGGAGGCAATGAGCAGTTCTTC. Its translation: CASSTRILAGGGNEQFF.

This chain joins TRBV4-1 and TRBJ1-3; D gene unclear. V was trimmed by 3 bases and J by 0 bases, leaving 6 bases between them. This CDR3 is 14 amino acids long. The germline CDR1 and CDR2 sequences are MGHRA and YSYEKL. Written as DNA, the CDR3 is TGCGCCAGCAGCCATCCTTTCTCTGGAAACACCATATATTTT. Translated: CASSHPFSGNTIYF.

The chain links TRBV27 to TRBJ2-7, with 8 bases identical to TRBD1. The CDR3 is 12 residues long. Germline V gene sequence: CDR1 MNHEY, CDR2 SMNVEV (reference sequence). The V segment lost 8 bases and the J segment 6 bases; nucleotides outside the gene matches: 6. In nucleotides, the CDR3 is TGTGCCAGCGGCCTAGACAGGGGCGAGCAGTACTTC. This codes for CASGLDRGEQYF.

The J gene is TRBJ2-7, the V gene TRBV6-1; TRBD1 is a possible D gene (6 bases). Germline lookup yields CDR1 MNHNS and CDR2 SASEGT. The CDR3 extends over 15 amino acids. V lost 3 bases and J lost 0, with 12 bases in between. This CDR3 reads CASSEGAGSSYEQYF. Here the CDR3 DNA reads TGTGCCAGCAGTGAGGGGGCAGGGAGCTCCTACGAGCAGTACTTC.

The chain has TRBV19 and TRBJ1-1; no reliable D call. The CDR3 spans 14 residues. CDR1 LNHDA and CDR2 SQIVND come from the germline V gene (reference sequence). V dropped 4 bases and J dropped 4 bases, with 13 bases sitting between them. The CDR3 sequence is CASSKATMGTEAFF. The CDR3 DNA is TGTGCCAGTAGTAAAGCGACCATGGGCACTGAAGCTTTCTTT.